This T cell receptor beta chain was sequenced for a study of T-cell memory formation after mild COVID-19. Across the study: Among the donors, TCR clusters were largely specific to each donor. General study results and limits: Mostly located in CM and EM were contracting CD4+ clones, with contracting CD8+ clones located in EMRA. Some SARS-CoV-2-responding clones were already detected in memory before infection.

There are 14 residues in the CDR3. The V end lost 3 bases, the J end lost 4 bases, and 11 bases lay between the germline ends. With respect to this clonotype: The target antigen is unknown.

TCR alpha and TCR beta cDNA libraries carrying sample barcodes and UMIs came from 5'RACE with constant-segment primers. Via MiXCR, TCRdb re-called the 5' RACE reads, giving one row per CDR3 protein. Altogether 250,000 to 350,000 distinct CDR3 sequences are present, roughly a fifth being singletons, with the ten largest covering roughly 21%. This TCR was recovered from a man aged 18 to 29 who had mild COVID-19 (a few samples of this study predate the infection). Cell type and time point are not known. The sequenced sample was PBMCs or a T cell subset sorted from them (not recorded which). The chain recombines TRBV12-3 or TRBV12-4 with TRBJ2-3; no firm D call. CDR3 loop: CASSFASLADTQYF. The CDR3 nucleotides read TGTGCCAGCAGTTTTGCTAGTCTGGCAGATACGCAGTATTTT.